Following are 9 T cell receptor beta chains from one sample sequenced in a study of cytomegalovirus exposure and HLA in healthy donors. Researchers ran the PCR with 60 Vbeta and 13 Jbeta primers. Here immunoSEQ multiplex PCR was the method, and the copy in TCRdb shows in-frame clones only, minus some. The profile shows more than 85,000 clones, about 80% of them singletons. Sequencing used PBMCs. The receptors here all came from a male donor in good health and CMV-seropositive.

The V call is TRBV11-2, the J call TRBJ2-7; TRBD1 is a possible D gene (6 bases). The length of the CDR3 is 15 residues. Germline V gene lookup returns CDR1 SGHAT and CDR2 FQNNGV. The ends were cut back, 4 bases at V and 3 bases at J, with 16 bases in the middle. Here the CDR3 DNA reads TGTGCCAGCAGCTCCTACCGGGACACAGGCTACGAGCAGTACTTC. It is translated as CASSSYRDTGYEQYF.

This clone was detected once. This rearrangement joins TRBV7-2 to TRBJ2-5; D is unresolved. Between the trimmed V and J ends, which lost 3 bases and 4 bases, there was a span of 12 bases. The V gene's germline CDR1 is SGHTA and CDR2 FQGNSA. The CDR3 is 14 amino acids. CDR3 region: CASSFLGVRETQYF. Here the CDR3 DNA reads TGTGCCAGCAGCTTTCTAGGAGTCCGAGAGACCCAGTACTTC.

In this sample, this clone turned up a few times. The chain links TRBV7-6 to TRBJ2-5; the match to TRBD2 covers 10 bases. The CDR3 spans 13 residues. V lost 7 bases, J lost 5 bases, and 4 bases stayed unmatched. Germline CDR1 SGHVS, CDR2 FNYEAQ. CDR3 in amino acids: CASTSGGVETQYF. Here the CDR3 DNA reads TGTGCCAGCACCAGCGGGGGGGTGGAGACCCAGTACTTC.

This chain connects TRBV6-5 to TRBJ2-1, with D perhaps matching TRBD1 (6 bases). The CDR3 consists of 13 residues. Germline loops: CDR1 MNHEY, CDR2 SVGAGI. Trimming removed 2 bases from V and 5 bases from J, with 7 bases in between. In DNA, the CDR3 is TGTGCCAGCAGTTACAGGGACAACAATGAGCAGTTCTTC. It translates to CASSYRDNNEQFF.

This clone was detected only a few times. V is TRBV11-3 and J is TRBJ1-1; the match to TRBD1 covers 8 bases. CDR1 is SGHNT, CDR2 YENEEA, per germline. The V gene end was trimmed by 5 bases and the J gene end by 4 bases; junction bases not matched to a gene: 6. The CDR3 length is 14 residues. In nucleotides, the CDR3 is TGTGCCAGCAGCGTGGACAGGGTAACCACTGAAGCTTTCTTT. Its translation is CASSVDRVTTEAFF.

V and J are TRBV4-1 and TRBJ1-1; 8 nucleotides agree with TRBD1. V lost 3 bases to trimming and J lost 7 bases; unmatched junction nucleotides: 7. Germline CDR1 reads MGHRA; CDR2 reads YSYEKL. The CDR3 runs to 14 residues. CDR3 protein: CASSHIRGRNEAFF. The DNA of the CDR3 is TGCGCCAGCAGCCATATCAGGGGGCGGAATGAAGCTTTCTTT.

The chain employs TRBV7-2 and TRBJ2-5; 9 nucleotides match TRBD2. Germline V gene lookup returns CDR1 SGHTA and CDR2 FQGNSA. The CDR3 covers 14 residues. After removal of 8 bases from V and 5 bases from J, the junction contained 9 bases not matched to a gene. CDR3 sequence reads: CASESGGRKETQYF. The CDR3 DNA sequence: TGTGCCAGCGAGAGCGGGGGGCGGAAGGAGACCCAGTACTTC.

The chain couples TRBV7-2 to TRBJ1-3; D is undetermined. This CDR3 has 14 residues. V was shortened by 5 bases and J by 4 bases, with 12 bases between the two germline ends. Per germline, CDR1 SGHTA and CDR2 FQGNSA. CDR3 bases: TGTGCCAGCAGCCCCCTCGGGTCCGGAAACACCATATATTTT. Its protein product is CASSPLGSGNTIYF.

J is TRBJ2-1 and V is TRBV27; tentatively, D is TRBD2 (6 bases). The V end was cut by 4 bases, the J end by 4 bases, with 14 bases between. The germline gives CDR1 MNHEY, CDR2 SMNVEV (reference sequence). This CDR3 is built from 15 residues. The CDR3 DNA reads as TGTGCCAGCAGTTGGGCGGGGACCAGTTACAATGAGCAGTTCTTC. This sequence encodes CASSWAGTSYNEQFF.